This paragraph reports one T cell receptor beta chain. Its antigen remains unidentified. The data are from a study of cytomegalovirus exposure and HLA in healthy donors. Use of 60 Vbeta and 13 Jbeta primers characterized the PCR. The protocol was immunoSEQ multiplex PCR, while the TCRdb copy is restricted to in-frame clones and leaves out a portion. Of over 140,000 clones in the sample, 80% were seen once. Donors consisted of healthy bone marrow donors. Regarding the study as a whole: When a later analysis was performed, an Asian-associated ancestry cluster reportedly had fewer N-insertions than the roughly 700-donor mean. TCR beta V segments were, for the most part, productive about 87% or about 30% of the time in an earlier analysis.

Trimming cost V 0 bases and J 5 bases, with 10 bases left between them. The CDR3 sequence is 14 residues long. Germline CDR1 reads MGHRA; CDR2 reads YSYEKL. The sample taken for sequencing was PBMCs. The rearrangement uses TRBV4-1 and TRBJ1-1; D remains ambiguous. The receptor was derived from a man aged 50-60 years in good health and CMV-seronegative. CDR3 protein: CASSQDLGRTEAFF. CDR3 nucleotides: TGCGCCAGCAGCCAAGATTTAGGCAGGACTGAAGCTTTCTTT.